This T cell receptor beta chain was recovered during a study of blood T cell repertoires in COVID-19. TCRdb's copy holds only in-frame clones and misses some; the assay was immunoSEQ multiplex PCR. The sample records hundreds of thousands of clones, roughly 89% being singletons. Trimming at V came to 6 bases and at J to 2 bases, leaving 6 bases not matched to a gene. Germline loops: CDR1 LNHDA, CDR2 SQIVND (reference sequence). The CDR3 is 16 residues long. The source of this sequence is a woman aged 40 to 50 who had recovered from COVID-19. The sequenced sample consisted of PBMCs or T cells enriched from blood (not recorded which). This sequence joins TRBV19 and TRBJ2-5; 13 bases agree with TRBD2. The CDR3 DNA follows: TGTGCCAGTAGCGGACTAGCGGGAGATGCTCAAGAGACCCAGTACTTC. It yields the protein CASSGLAGDAQETQYF.